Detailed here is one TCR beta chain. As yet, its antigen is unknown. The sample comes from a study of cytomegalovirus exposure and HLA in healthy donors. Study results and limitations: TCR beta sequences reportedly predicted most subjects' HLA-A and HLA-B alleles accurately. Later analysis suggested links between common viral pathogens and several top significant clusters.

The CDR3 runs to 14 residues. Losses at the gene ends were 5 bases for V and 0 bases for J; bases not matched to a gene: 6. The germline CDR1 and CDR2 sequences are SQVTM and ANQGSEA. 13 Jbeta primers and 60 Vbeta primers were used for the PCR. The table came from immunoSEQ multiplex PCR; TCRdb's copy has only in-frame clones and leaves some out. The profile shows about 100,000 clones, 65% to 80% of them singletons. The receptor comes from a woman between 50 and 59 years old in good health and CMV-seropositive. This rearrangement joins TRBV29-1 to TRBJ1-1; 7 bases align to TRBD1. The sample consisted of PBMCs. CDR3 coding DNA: TGCAGCGTTCACAGGGGTACAATGAACACTGAAGCTTTCTTT. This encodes CSVHRGTMNTEAFF.